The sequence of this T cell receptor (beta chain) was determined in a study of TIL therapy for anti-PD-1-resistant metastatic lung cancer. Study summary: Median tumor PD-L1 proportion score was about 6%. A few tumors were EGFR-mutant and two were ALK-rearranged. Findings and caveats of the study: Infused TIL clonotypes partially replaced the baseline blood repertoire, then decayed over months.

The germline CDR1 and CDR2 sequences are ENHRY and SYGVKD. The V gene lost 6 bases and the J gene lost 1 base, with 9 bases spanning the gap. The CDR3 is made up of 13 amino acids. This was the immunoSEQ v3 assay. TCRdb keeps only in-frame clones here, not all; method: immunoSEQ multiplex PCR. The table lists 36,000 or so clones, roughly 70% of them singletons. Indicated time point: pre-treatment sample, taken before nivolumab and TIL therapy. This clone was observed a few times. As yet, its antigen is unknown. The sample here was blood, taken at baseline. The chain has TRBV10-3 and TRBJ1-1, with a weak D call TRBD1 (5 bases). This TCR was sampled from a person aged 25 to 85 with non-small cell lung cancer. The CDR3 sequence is CAISLTANTEAFF. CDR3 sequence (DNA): TGTGCCATCAGCCTGACAGCGAACACTGAAGCTTTCTTT.